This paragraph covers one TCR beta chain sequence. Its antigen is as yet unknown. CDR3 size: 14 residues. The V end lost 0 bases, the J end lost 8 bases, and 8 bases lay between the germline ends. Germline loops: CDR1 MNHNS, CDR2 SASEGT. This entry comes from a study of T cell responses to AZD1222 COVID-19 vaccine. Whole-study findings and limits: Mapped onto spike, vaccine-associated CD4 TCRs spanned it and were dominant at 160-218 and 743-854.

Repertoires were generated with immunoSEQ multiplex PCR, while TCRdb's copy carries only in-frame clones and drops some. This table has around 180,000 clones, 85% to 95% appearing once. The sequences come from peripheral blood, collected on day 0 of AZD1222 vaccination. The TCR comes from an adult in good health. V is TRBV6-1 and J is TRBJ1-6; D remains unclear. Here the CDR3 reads CASSEAPVDSPLHF. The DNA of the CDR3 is TGTGCCAGCAGTGAAGCCCCAGTGGATTCACCCCTCCACTTT.